This T cell receptor beta chain is drawn from a study of blood T cell repertoires in COVID-19. For the study at large: T cells, B-cell-depleted T cells, or PBMCs provided the cDNA or gDNA that served as material.

The assay was immunoSEQ multiplex PCR, and TCRdb's table has in-frame clones only and misses some. The table shows approximately 200,000 clones, with 80% to 85% occurring only once. A few counts support this clone. Germline V gene sequence: CDR1 SGHTA, CDR2 FQGNSA. V lost 1 base and J lost 2, with 19 bases in between. This CDR3 spans 18 amino acids. The V call is TRBV7-2, the J call TRBJ2-3; possible D gene TRBD2, 7 bases. Sequenced input: peripheral blood. This sequence originates from a woman aged 60-75 years with acute or convalescent COVID-19. The CDR3 nucleotides are TGTGCCAGCAGCTTAGATGGCGGGGGACAAACAACCACAGATACGCAGTATTTT. Protein product: CASSLDGGGQTTTDTQYF.